This T cell receptor beta chain emerged from a study of blood T cells in healthy people across ages. No fewer than 5 micrograms of total RNA were isolated from every sample. Germline values: CDR1 SGHTA, CDR2 FQGNSA. CDR3 length: 13 residues. For this clonotype: A junction boundary mismatches the germline segment, possibly from a read error.

Next came a second PCR, run for roughly 7 to 12 cycles, which used a sample-barcoded 5' primer along with a J-beta primer mix. The template-switch adaptor, which had 12 random nucleotides, put a tag on each cDNA molecule. Sequencing yielded, for each sample, at least 3 million paired-end reads carrying CDR3. TCRdb re-called the 5' RACE reads with MiXCR, one entry per CDR3 protein. Of about 570,000 distinct CDR3 sequences in the sample, around 27% were seen once. The same data also contributed to another study, on T cells of mothers and their children. That study reports: Mother-child pairs who were related displayed a slightly higher overlap than unrelated pairs, a difference that was non-significant.

V usage is TRBV7-2 and J usage is TRBJ2-4, with a possible D match to TRBD1 (5 bases). Sequencing input: blood. The receptor's source is a boy younger than 10 in good health. The CDR3 bases are TGCGCCAGCAGCTCCGACAGCAAAAACATTCAGTACTTC. Translated, it gives CASSSDSKNIQYF.